The 10 T cell receptor beta chains in this list originate from one sample, sequenced in a study of cytotoxic CD8 clonotypes in ibrutinib-treated CLL listed by TCRdb under 2021. Preparation of the library involved the immunoSEQ multiplex PCR assay. This immuneACCESS table, as held by TCRdb, lists in-frame sequences with V and J called but not all clones. Of the missing ones, under half trace to an unresolved V gene in checked studies; the others have no known cause. This sample has over 150,000 clones in its table, and about four fifths of those were observed once. The ten largest account for around 2% of the sample. What this sample's time point label stands for: approximately eleven months on ibrutinib. The source material was PBMCs, sampled after 12 months of ibrutinib treatment. These TCRs come from a human donor with chronic lymphocytic leukemia.

Here the CDR3 DNA reads TGTGCCAGCAGCTTAGGACGCGGGGGCGGAGCAGATACGCAGTATTTT. Translating it yields CASSLGRGGGADTQYF. V usage is TRBV7-7 and J usage is TRBJ2-3, with a weak D call TRBD2 (7 bases). The CDR3 runs to 16 residues. The V and J ends lost 1 base and 4 bases respectively, with 15 bases between them. The V gene's germline CDR1 is SSHAT and CDR2 FNYEAQ (reference sequence). Drawing the rest from reference TRBV7-7 and TRBJ2-3, the complete variable domain is GAGVSQSPRYKVTKRGQDVTLRCDPISSHATLYWYQQALGQGPEFLTYFNYEAQPDKSGLPSDRFSAERPEGSISTLTIQRTEQRDSAMYRCASSLGRGGGADTQYFGPGTRLTVL.

The chain couples TRBV6-1 to TRBJ1-2, with D uncertain. V was pared by 7 bases and J by 2 bases, with 14 bases between. Germline V gene sequence: CDR1 MNHNS, CDR2 SASEGT. There are 14 residues in the CDR3. The CDR3 loop reads CASKETERNYGYTF. The DNA for the CDR3 is TGTGCCAGCAAAGAAACAGAAAGAAACTATGGCTACACCTTC.

This clone was counted only a few times. The V gene is TRBV5-4, the J gene TRBJ1-2; D perhaps matches TRBD1 (5 bases). V was cut by 0 bases and J by 0 bases, with 12 bases left in between. The CDR3 extends over 16 amino acids. Germline values: CDR1 SGHNT, CDR2 YYREEE (reference sequence). The CDR3 nucleotides read TGTGCCAGCAGCTTGGTGGGGCGACAGACTAACTATGGCTACACCTTC. It codes for CASSLVGRQTNYGYTF.

The genes are TRBV27 and TRBJ2-5, with D possibly being TRBD1 (5 bases). The CDR3 has 14 residues. The V end was cut by 5 bases, the J end by 2 bases, with 12 bases between. CDR1 and CDR2 from the germline V gene are MNHEY and SMNVEV (reference sequence). CDR3 DNA sequence: TGTGCCAGCAGTCCCGGACACTTGCAAGAGACCCAGTACTTC. Amino acids: CASSPGHLQETQYF.

The chain uses TRBV10-1 and TRBJ2-1; D might be TRBD2 (5 bases). CDR3 length: 12 amino acids. Germline values: CDR1 WNHNN, CDR2 SYGVQD (reference sequence). Between the trimmed V and J ends, which lost 10 bases and 2 bases, there was a span of 9 bases. DNA of the CDR3: TGCGCCACCCTAGCTCCCTACAATGAGCAGTTCTTC. Its translation is CATLAPYNEQFF.

This clone was observed a few times. The chain joins TRBV10-3 to TRBJ1-5; weak D call: TRBD1 (6 bases). Trimming cost V 11 bases and J 4 bases, with 15 bases left between them. From germline, CDR1 is ENHRY and CDR2 SYGVKD. The CDR3 has 13 residues. The CDR3 DNA is TGTGCCGTCGCAGGGGAGGAGAATCAGCCCCAGCATTTT. Amino acids: CAVAGEENQPQHF.

This chain links TRBV28 with TRBJ1-2; 7 positions agree with TRBD1. This CDR3 region has 17 residues. V dropped 6 bases and J dropped 2; count of bases not matched to a gene: 15. From germline, CDR1 is MDHEN and CDR2 SYDVKM. DNA of the CDR3: TGTGCCAGCAGGGTTATGTCCCTCCGACAGGGAAACTATGGCTACACCTTC. Translated: CASRVMSLRQGNYGYTF.

The CDR3 here is CASGEAGGEQYF. The CDR3 coding sequence is TGCGCCAGCGGGGAGGCGGGGGGCGAGCAGTACTTC. The chain links TRBV5-1 to TRBJ2-7; 8 bases agree with TRBD2. The CDR3 length is 12 residues. V shed 7 bases and J 6 bases; nucleotides not matched to a gene: 6. Per the germline V gene, CDR1 is SGHRS and CDR2 is YFSETQ. Full variable domain (remainder filled in from reference TRBV5-1 and TRBJ2-7): KAGVTQTPRYLIKTRGQQVTLSCSPISGHRSVSWYQQTPGQGLQFLFEYFSETQRNKGNFPGRFSGRQFSNSRSEMNVSTLELGDSALYLCASGEAGGEQYFGPGTRLTVT.

J is TRBJ2-6 and V is TRBV29-1; tentatively, D is TRBD1 (6 bases). V was shortened by 4 bases and J by 0 bases, with 13 bases between the two germline ends. This CDR3 contains 16 residues. The V gene's germline CDR1 is SQVTM and CDR2 ANQGSEA. The CDR3: CSVVGQSYSGANVLTF. CDR3 coding DNA: TGCAGCGTTGTCGGACAGTCCTACTCTGGGGCCAACGTCCTGACTTTC.

V is TRBV11-3 and J is TRBJ2-7, with D possibly TRBD1 on 5 matching bases. Germline V gene data show CDR1 as SGHNT and CDR2 as YENEEA. Trimming removed 6 bases at V and 2 bases at J, with 14 bases between. CDR3 length: 14 residues. The CDR3 loop is CASSPGYGTYEQYF. The CDR3 nucleotides read TGTGCCAGCAGTCCAGGGTACGGAACCTACGAGCAGTACTTC.